This entry is about one T cell receptor (beta chain). This entry comes from a study of T cell responses to AZD1222 COVID-19 vaccine. TCRdb keeps only in-frame clones here, not all; method: immunoSEQ multiplex PCR. The repertoire consists of 75,000 to 100,000 clones, with roughly 90% occurring once and the leading ten covering less than 3.5%. Trimming shortened V by 4 bases and J by 5 bases, and 12 bases separated the two germline ends. The CDR3 covers 14 residues. Germline CDR1 reads SGHRS; CDR2 reads YFSETQ. The gene calls are TRBV5-1 and TRBJ1-4; TRBD1 is a possible D gene (6 bases). Sequences were derived from peripheral blood, sampled on day 0 of AZD1222 vaccination. The receptor's source is an adult in good health. The CDR3 reads CASSGGAGNEKLFF. DNA for the CDR3: TGCGCCAGCAGCGGGGGCGCGGGGAATGAAAAACTGTTTTTT.